This section outlines one TCR beta chain sequence together with its context. This clone's antigen is unknown. Base quality data are lacking; no much larger clone is found one base away. TCR beta libraries were generated from genomic DNA with the immunoSEQ kit, following the manufacturer's recommendations. For library preparation, a first multiplex PCR was performed with proprietary primers, followed by a second PCR in which unique barcodes were added, and bead cleanups were performed after each round. A positive control reaction and a negative control reaction, both provided in the kit, were run with every batch of samples. The final libraries were assessed on an Agilent 4200 TapeStation D1000 ScreenTape, pooled by volume, and quantified by qPCR. An Illumina NextSeq500 fitted with a MidOutput 150-cycle cartridge performed the sequencing, running 156 Read1 cycles and 15 Index1 cycles with the kit's custom primers. The pooled library was loaded at 1.0 pM, with a roughly 18% PhiX control spiked in. Per the authors' processing: The vendor-processed data were analyzed in R, and a clonotype was defined as all T cells that share the same CDR3 nucleotide sequence. For clone abundance analyses, frequencies were normalized to the 10,000 most abundant clones in each sample. Public T cell clones, which averaged fewer than five per sample, were excluded before analysis. Tumor-enriched clonotypes and baseline blood-enriched clonotypes were defined as those with an abundance difference of at least 32-fold between compartments. A beta-binomial differential abundance model was applied to find clonotypes that expanded or contracted between blood time points. Similarity between tumor and blood repertoires was quantified using the Baroni-Urbani and Buser coefficient, and groups were compared with two-tailed Wilcoxon tests in R. The table comes from immuneACCESS by way of TCRdb, which keeps in-frame sequences with V and J called. Part of the clones is missing from these tables; in studies checked, under half for an unresolved V gene and the rest for unknown reasons. V and J calls and clone size are given by that table; D and trimming were obtained from the DNA. The sample includes roughly 140,000 clones, with roughly 86% observed a single time. 13% of the sample belongs to the ten largest clones.

The CDR3 has 15 amino acids, counting the end cysteine and phenylalanine. CDR3 DNA is the only sequence kept; it has 45 bases, read in frame from the first base. The germline V and J ends show losses of 3 bases and 10 bases respectively, and no gene match explains 7 bases of the junction. In the germline V gene (reference sequence), CDR1 corresponds to PRHDT and CDR2 to FYEKMQ. The data are from a study of radiation and T cells in renal cell carcinoma (dated by TCRdb to between 2020 and 2021). Regarding the study in general: The samples were obtained from a clinical trial, where primary renal cell carcinomas were treated with 15 Gy stereotactic body radiation therapy and then removed by nephrectomy 4 weeks afterward. Across all 50 or so samples, several million unique CDR3 nucleotide sequences, encoding 2,658,974 unique CDR3 amino acid sequences, were identified. In total, about 50 samples underwent TCR beta sequencing: around 26 tumors plus 27 peripheral blood samples.

The time point label for this specimen denotes: blood 2 weeks post-SBRT. Sample treatment or condition, as interpreted from the label and publication: 15 Gy SBRT to primary tumor, nephrectomy 4 weeks later. To follow tumor-enriched clonotypes, serial peripheral blood was collected from radiation-treated patients at baseline and at 2 weeks and 4 weeks after SBRT. All patients had renal cell carcinoma with clear cell pathology. The QIAamp DNA Blood Mini Kit (Qiagen) was used to prepare genomic DNA for TCR sequencing. The analyses included only samples that passed all quality control checks. What the work shows at the level of the full study, not this receptor alone: Effects of radiation dose or scheduling on the TCR repertoire could not be addressed with the single-armed trial design. No pretreatment tumor biopsies were available, so the baseline intratumoral presence of clonotypes could not be determined. Changes in the blood repertoire were not tracked past 4 weeks after treatment. Top tumor clonotypes rose in blood from baseline to 2 weeks post-radiation, then contracted by 4 weeks, suggesting transient expansion of tumor-resident clones.

This specimen was blood, taken from a patient whose treatment included radiotherapy and nephrectomy. The receptor comes from a woman aged 45 to 65 with renal cell carcinoma. Recombination connected TRBV13 to TRBJ1-6, with 9 bases matching TRBD1. The sequence in DNA is TGTGCCAGCAGCTTCCGGGACAGGGTTGAATCACCCCTCCACTTT. It encodes CASSFRDRVESPLHF.